This TCR beta chain was documented in a study of radiotherapy plus CTLA-4 blockade in lung cancer. Overall study findings and caveats: Reportedly, early blood T cell clone dynamics best predicted response, with interferon-beta. Tumor-derived TCR clones expanded in blood after radiotherapy plus ipilimumab.

The table came from immunoSEQ multiplex PCR; TCRdb's copy has only in-frame clones and leaves some out. The sample lists some 100,000 clones; 78% were seen once. Chemo-refractory metastatic non-small-cell lung cancer patients underwent focal radiation alongside CTLA-4 blockade with ipilimumab. This CDR3 region has 13 residues. Per the germline V gene, CDR1 is MNHNS and CDR2 is SASEGT. After removal of 11 bases from V and 6 bases from J, the junction contained 11 bases not matched to a gene. This clone appeared once. What it binds is unknown. Source: peripheral blood, taken from a patient treated with radiotherapy plus ipilimumab. This clonotype originated in a human donor with non-small cell lung cancer who had a partial response to radiotherapy plus ipilimumab. The V call is TRBV6-1, the J call TRBJ2-5; 8 bases are a match to TRBD1. For the CDR3, the DNA is TGTGCCCGGGAAATCCAGGGGGCAAAGACCCAGTACTTC. This encodes CAREIQGAKTQYF.